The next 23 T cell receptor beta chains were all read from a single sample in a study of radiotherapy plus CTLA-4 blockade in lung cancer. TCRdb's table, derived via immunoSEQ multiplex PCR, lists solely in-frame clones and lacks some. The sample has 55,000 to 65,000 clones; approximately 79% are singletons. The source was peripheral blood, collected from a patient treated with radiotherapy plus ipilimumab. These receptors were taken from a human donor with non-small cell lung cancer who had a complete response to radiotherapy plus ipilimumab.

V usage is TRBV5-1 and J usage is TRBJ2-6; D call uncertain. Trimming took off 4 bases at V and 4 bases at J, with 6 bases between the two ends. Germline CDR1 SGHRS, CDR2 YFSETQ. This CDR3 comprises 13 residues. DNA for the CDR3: TGCGCCAGCAGCGAGGCGGGGGCCAACGTCCTGACTTTC. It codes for CASSEAGANVLTF.

For the CDR3, the DNA is TGCGCCAGCAGCCAAGAAGGGACAGCAACTAATGAAAAACTGTTTTTT. Protein sequence: CASSQEGTATNEKLFF. The rearrangement joins TRBV4-1 to TRBJ1-4, with TRBD1 identical over 7 bases. Germline V gene lookup returns CDR1 MGHRA and CDR2 YSYEKL. Germline trimming cut 0 bases from V and 0 bases from J; bases unmatched to any gene: 1. This CDR3 comprises 16 residues.

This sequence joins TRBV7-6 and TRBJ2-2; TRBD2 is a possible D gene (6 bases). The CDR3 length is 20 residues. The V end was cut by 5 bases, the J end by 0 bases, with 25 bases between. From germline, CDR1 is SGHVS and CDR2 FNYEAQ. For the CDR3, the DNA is TGTGCCAGCAGCGCCAGGGTAAATCTAGCGACATCCGCGAACACCGGGGAGCTGTTTTTT. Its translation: CASSARVNLATSANTGELFF.

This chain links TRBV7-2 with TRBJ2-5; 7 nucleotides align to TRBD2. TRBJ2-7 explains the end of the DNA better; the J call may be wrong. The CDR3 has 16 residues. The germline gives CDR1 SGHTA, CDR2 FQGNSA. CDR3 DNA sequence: TGTGCCAGCAGCCATCTGAGCGGGGACGGCAGCTACGAGCAGTACTTC. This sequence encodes CASSHLSGDGSYEQYF.

This CDR3 reads CSVWDSNYGYTF. For the CDR3, the DNA is TGCAGCGTTTGGGACTCTAACTATGGCTACACCTTC. V gene TRBV29-1 combines with J gene TRBJ1-2; D possibly corresponds to TRBD1 (5 bases). Trimming took 5 bases from V and 0 from J, leaving 7 bases between them. The CDR3 is made up of 12 amino acids. Germline CDR1 reads SQVTM; CDR2 reads ANQGSEA.

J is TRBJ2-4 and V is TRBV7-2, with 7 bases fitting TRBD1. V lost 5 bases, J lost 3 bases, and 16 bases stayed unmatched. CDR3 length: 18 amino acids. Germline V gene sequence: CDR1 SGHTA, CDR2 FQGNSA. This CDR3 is CASSRKYSEGGGKNIQYF. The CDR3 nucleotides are TGTGCCAGCAGCCGTAAATATTCGGAAGGGGGCGGCAAAAACATTCAGTACTTC.

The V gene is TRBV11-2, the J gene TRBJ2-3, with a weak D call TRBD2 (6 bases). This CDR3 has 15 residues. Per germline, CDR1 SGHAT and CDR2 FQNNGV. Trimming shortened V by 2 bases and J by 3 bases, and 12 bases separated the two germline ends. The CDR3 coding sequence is TGTGCCAGCAGCTTACGGGGGATGAGTACAGATACGCAGTATTTT. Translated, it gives CASSLRGMSTDTQYF.

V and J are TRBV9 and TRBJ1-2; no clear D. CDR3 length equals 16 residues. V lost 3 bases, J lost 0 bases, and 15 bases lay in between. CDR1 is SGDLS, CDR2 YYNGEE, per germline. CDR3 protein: CASSEQPELANYGYTF. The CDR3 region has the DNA TGTGCCAGCAGCGAACAGCCGGAATTAGCTAACTATGGCTACACCTTC. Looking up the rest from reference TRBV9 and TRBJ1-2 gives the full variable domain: DSGVTQTPKHLITATGQRVTLRCSPRSGDLSVYWYQQSLDQGLQFLIQYYNGEERAKGNILERFSAQQFPDLHSELNLSSLELGDSALYFCASSEQPELANYGYTFGSGTRLTVV.

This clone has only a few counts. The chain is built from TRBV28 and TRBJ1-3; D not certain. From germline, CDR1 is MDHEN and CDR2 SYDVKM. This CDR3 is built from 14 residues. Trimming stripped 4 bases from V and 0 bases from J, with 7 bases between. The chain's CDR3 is CASSSGISGNTIYF. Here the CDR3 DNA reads TGTGCCAGCAGTTCCGGGATCTCTGGAAACACCATATATTTT.

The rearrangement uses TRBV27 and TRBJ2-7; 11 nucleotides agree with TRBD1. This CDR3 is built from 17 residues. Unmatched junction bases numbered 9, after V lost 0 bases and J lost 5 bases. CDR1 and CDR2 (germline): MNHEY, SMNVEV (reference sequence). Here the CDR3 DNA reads TGTGCCAGCAGTTTATCAATAAGGACAGGGGGCATCCACGAGCAGTACTTC. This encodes CASSLSIRTGGIHEQYF.

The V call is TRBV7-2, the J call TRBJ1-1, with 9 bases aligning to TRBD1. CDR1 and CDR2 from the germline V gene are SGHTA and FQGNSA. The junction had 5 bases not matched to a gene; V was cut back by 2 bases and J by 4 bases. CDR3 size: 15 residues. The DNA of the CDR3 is TGTGCCAGCAGCTTAAGGGACAGGGAGGCCACTGAAGCTTTCTTT. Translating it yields CASSLRDREATEAFF.

CDR3 bases: TGTGCCAGCAGTTTGTGGGGGGTGCCCAGCTCTGGGGCCAACGTCCTGACTTTC. This gives the protein CASSLWGVPSSGANVLTF. This chain uses TRBV27 with TRBJ2-6, with D perhaps TRBD2 (6 bases). The V and J ends lost 3 bases and 0 bases respectively, with 15 bases between them. Germline V gives CDR1 MNHEY, CDR2 SMNVEV (reference sequence). CDR3 length: 18 residues.

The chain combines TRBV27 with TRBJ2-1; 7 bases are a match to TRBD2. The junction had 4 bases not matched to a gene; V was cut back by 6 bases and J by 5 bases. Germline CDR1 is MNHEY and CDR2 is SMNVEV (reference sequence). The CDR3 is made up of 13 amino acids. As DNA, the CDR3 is TGTGCCAGCAGCGGGAGGCCTAACAATGAGCAGTTCTTC. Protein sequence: CASSGRPNNEQFF.

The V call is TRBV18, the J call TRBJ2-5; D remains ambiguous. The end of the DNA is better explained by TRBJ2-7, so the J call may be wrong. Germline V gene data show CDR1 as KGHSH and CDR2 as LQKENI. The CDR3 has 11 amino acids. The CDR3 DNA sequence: TGTGCCAGCTCCCCCGGTTACGAGCAGTACTTC. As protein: CASSPGYEQYF.

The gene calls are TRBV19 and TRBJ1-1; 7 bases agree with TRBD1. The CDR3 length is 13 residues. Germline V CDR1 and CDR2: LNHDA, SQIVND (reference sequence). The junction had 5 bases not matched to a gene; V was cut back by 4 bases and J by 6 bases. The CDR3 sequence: CASSKRGLAEAFF. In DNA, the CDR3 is TGTGCCAGTAGTAAGAGGGGGCTCGCTGAAGCTTTCTTT.

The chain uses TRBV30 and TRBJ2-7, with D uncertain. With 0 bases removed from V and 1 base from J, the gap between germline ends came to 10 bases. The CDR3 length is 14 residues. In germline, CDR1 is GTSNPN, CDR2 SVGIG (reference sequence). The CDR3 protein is CAWSVLLSSYEQYF. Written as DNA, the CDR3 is TGTGCCTGGAGTGTACTACTTTCTTCCTACGAGCAGTACTTC.

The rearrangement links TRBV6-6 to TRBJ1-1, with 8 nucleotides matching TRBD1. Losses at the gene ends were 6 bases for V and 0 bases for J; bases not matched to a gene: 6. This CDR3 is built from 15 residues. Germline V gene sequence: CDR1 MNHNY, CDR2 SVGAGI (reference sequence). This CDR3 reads CASRPDRGLNTEAFF. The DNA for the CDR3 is TGTGCCAGCAGACCCGACAGGGGTCTGAACACTGAAGCTTTCTTT.

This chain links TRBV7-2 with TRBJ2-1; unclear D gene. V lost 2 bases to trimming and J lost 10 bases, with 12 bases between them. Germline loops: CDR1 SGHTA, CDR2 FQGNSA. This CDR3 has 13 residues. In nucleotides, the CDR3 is TGTGCCAGCAGCTTACCGGATCGGAGCGAGCAGTTCTTC. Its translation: CASSLPDRSEQFF.

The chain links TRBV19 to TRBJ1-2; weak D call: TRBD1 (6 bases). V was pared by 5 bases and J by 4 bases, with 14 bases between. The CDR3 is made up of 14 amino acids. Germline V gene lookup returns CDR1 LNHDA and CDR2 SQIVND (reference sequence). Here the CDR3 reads CASSGRGRGYGYTF. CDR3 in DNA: TGTGCCAGTAGTGGCAGGGGAAGGGGCTATGGCTACACCTTC.

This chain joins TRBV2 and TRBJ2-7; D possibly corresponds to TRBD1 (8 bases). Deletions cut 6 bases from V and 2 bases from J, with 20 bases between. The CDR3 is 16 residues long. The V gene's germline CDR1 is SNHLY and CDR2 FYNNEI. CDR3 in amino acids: CASRGLDRGLPYEQYF. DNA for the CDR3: TGTGCCAGCAGAGGGTTAGACAGGGGACTACCCTACGAGCAGTACTTC.

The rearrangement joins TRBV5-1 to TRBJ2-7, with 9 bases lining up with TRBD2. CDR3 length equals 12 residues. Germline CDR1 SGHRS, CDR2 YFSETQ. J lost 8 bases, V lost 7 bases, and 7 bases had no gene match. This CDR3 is CASSASGTQQYF. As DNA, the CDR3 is TGCGCCAGCTCGGCTAGCGGGACTCAGCAGTACTTC.

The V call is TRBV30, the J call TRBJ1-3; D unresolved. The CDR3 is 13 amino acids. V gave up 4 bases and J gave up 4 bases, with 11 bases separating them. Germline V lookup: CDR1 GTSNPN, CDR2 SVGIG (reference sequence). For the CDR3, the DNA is TGTGCCTGGAATCGGGAACCCGGAAACACCATATATTTT. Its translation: CAWNREPGNTIYF.

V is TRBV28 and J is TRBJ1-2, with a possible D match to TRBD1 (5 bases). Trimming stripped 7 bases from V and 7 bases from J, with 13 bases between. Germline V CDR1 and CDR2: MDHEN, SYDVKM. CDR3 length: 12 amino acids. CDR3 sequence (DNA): TGTGCCAGCACCATGGGCAGGGTTGGCTACACCTTC. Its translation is CASTMGRVGYTF.